This record covers a single TCR beta chain. Its antigen is unidentified. The PCR had 60 Vbeta and 13 Jbeta primers. Produced via immunoSEQ multiplex PCR; TCRdb's table is partial and in-frame only. The data hold roughly 100,000 clones, with over 65% observed a single time. The data are from a study of cytomegalovirus exposure and HLA in healthy donors. Findings and limits, study-wide: According to the study, roughly 160 TCR beta chains were cytomegalovirus-associated. In vitro work confirmed that a few CMV-associated chains recognize CMV antigens.

This CDR3 is built from 14 residues. CDR1 and CDR2 from the germline V gene are MNHEY and SVGAGI. Trimming left V 2 bases short and J 5 bases short, with 12 bases between. The J gene is TRBJ1-1, the V gene TRBV6-5, with unresolved D. The sample was PBMCs. This TCR was sampled from a woman aged 40 to 49 in good health and CMV-seronegative. CDR3: CASSYPVSGTEAFF. Written as DNA, the CDR3 is TGTGCCAGCAGTTACCCGGTGTCGGGTACTGAAGCTTTCTTT.